These T cell receptor beta chains were read from a single sample in a study of CD8+CD57+ T cells in acquired aplastic anemia. Each CDR3 protein gets one entry after TCRdb re-called the reads with MiXCR. This sample has over 150,000 distinct CDR3 sequences, with over 70% found just once. The sample comprised sorted CD4+, CD8+, or CD8+CD57+ T cells (not recorded which) from PBMCs. These receptors came from a human donor with aplastic anemia. CDR3s include the opening cysteine and the closing phenylalanine or tryptophan. A D gene is named only where the DNA matches it firmly.

cdr3_length	v_call	j_call	d_call	cdr3_aa
15	TRBV7-9	TRBJ2-7	.	CASSLRTYNRAEQYF
15	TRBV7-9	TRBJ1-5	TRBD1	CASSSTEDRDQPQHF
12	TRBV7-8	TRBJ2-7	.	CASSLIRHEQYF
13	TRBV2	TRBJ2-2	.	CASKVTNTGELFF
15	TRBV5-1	TRBJ2-7	TRBD2	CASSGTSGISYEQYF
14	TRBV7-3	TRBJ1-1	.	CASSLKGVDTEAFF
15	TRBV20-1	TRBJ2-1	TRBD2	CSAKDLAGKLNEQFF
14	TRBV2	TRBJ1-1	.	CASSRGLMNTEAFF
15	TRBV19	TRBJ2-1	TRBD1	CASSMGTGSVGEQFF
16	TRBV10-3	TRBJ1-1	.	CAISDRGMGGNTEAFF
14	TRBV25-1	TRBJ2-2	.	CASTPTGNTGELFF
14	TRBV19	TRBJ2-5	.	CASMESGAQETQYF
11	TRBV9	TRBJ1-4	.	CASSSDEKLFF
17	TRBV7-3	TRBJ2-6	TRBD1	CASSARDRGSGANVLTF
14	TRBV19	TRBJ2-7	.	CASSPGDSSYEQYF
16	TRBV11-1	TRBJ2-7	TRBD2	CASSQERLAALYEQYF
14	TRBV5-1	TRBJ2-7	TRBD1	CASSAGQGAHEQYF
13	TRBV29-1	TRBJ2-5	TRBD2	CSVSRGGQETQYF
15	TRBV9	TRBJ2-3	TRBD2	CASSPGLARTDTQYF
13	TRBV10-3	TRBJ2-3	TRBD2	CAISDRTRDTQYF
14	TRBV24-1	TRBJ2-2	.	CATRGPGDTGELFF
14	TRBV7-3	TRBJ2-3	.	CASSVGTSSDTQYF
12	TRBV20-1	TRBJ1-2	TRBD1	CSAVGTGRGYTF
15	TRBV6-2/TRBV6-3	TRBJ1-2	.	CASSYVGVANYGYTF
15	TRBV7-7	TRBJ2-5	TRBD2	CASSLARGGQETQYF
19	TRBV29-1	TRBJ2-3	TRBD1	CSVEDTSQGDDRPTDTQYF
15	TRBV15	TRBJ2-2	.	CATSRDPPYVGELFF
15	TRBV19	TRBJ2-7	TRBD1	CASSMSWDSSYEQYF
12	TRBV6-1	TRBJ2-5	TRBD2	CAMRLAELTQYF
13	TRBV15	TRBJ1-2	.	CATSREYGRGYTF
12	TRBV19	TRBJ2-7	.	CASSNAGYEQYF
11	TRBV29-1	TRBJ2-2	.	CSVENTGELFF
13	TRBV10-3	TRBJ1-1	.	CASQTDRGAEAFF
15	TRBV29-1	TRBJ1-1	TRBD1	CSVDHPTGGGFGAFF
13	TRBV7-3	TRBJ2-1	.	CASSLIQGGEQFF
12	TRBV15	TRBJ1-1	.	CATSVRNTEAFF
13	TRBV14	TRBJ1-6	.	CASSYRVGTPLHF
17	TRBV24-1	TRBJ2-5	TRBD2	CATSDAGGEAYQETQYF
14	TRBV5-5	TRBJ2-5	TRBD1	CASSPQGAGETQYF
14	TRBV11-3	TRBJ1-1	.	CASSSDAGGTEAFF
15	TRBV24-1	TRBJ2-5	.	CATSDPGPDFGAQYF
14	TRBV19	TRBJ1-2	TRBD1	CASSISVTGSGYTF
12	TRBV7-2	TRBJ1-2	.	CASSPGVGGYTF
15	TRBV7-2	TRBJ2-3	.	CASSPFAGIADTQYF